Listed below are T cell receptor beta chains from one sample, sequenced in a study of CD8+ T cells in alopecia areata. The protocol was immunoSEQ multiplex PCR, while the TCRdb copy is restricted to in-frame clones and leaves out a portion. The table includes about 120,000 clones, more than 30% detected once. Sequences were obtained from CD4+ T cells sorted from blood. These receptors were obtained from a human donor with alopecia areata. The CDR3 runs from the conserved cysteine through the conserved F or W. D genes are given only for firm matches. The size field is filled for only some rows; it gives once, few, many or a size class.

>TRBJ2-4|TRBV2|.|15|.
TGTGCCAGCAATGGTGCAGGGGGGAGAGTCAACATTCAGTACTTC
CASNGAGGRVNIQYF
>TRBJ1-1|TRBV28|.|16|few
TGTGCCAGCAGTGGCTTCCGGGAATGGAATCGCGCTGAAGCTTTCTTT
CASSGFREWNRAEAFF
>TRBJ2-7|TRBV28|TRBD1|14|few
TGTGCCAGCAGTTCAGGACAGGGTTTCACCGAGCAGTACTTC
CASSSGQGFTEQYF
>TRBJ2-7|TRBV29-1|.|14|few
TGCAGCGTCGCCGGACGGATCCCGGACTACGAGCAGTACTTC
CSVAGRIPDYEQYF
>TRBJ2-1|TRBV2|TRBD2|16|.
TGTGCCAGCATGGGGACTAGCGGGAGAAAGGACAATGAGCAGTTCTTC
CASMGTSGRKDNEQFF
>TRBJ2-7|TRBV5-1|.|13|.
TGCGCCAGCAGCTTGGTGGAGATCCACGAGCAGTACTTC
CASSLVEIHEQYF
>TRBJ1-1|TRBV2|TRBD1|15|.
TGTGCCACCGTCAAACAGGGGGGCCCGAACACTGAAGCTTTCTTT
CATVKQGGPNTEAFF
>TRBJ2-1|TRBV5-1|TRBD2|17|.
TGCGCCAGCAGCCTCCCTAGCGGGGGTACTGCCTACAATGAGCAGTTCTTC
CASSLPSGGTAYNEQFF
>TRBJ1-3|TRBV29-1|.|12|few
TGCAGCGGCGGGACTTCTGGAAACACCATATATTTT
CSGGTSGNTIYF
>TRBJ1-4|TRBV20-1|.|11|.
TGCAGTGCTGCCCAGGGTGAAAAACTGTTTTTT
CSAAQGEKLFF
>TRBJ2-1|TRBV10-3|.|13|.
TGTGCCATCAGCGGCAGGGGAATTAATGAGCAGTTCTTC
CAISGRGINEQFF
>TRBJ2-7|TRBV6-5|TRBD1|14|.
TGTGCCAGCAGTTCGGGACAGGGGTTCGGCGAGCAGTACTTC
CASSSGQGFGEQYF
>TRBJ1-1|TRBV29-1|.|12|few
TGCAGCGTTCACACAGAGAACACTGAAGCTTTCTTT
CSVHTENTEAFF
>TRBJ2-3|TRBV28|.|15|few
TGTGCCAGCAGTCCACTTCCCAGCTACACAGATACGCAGTATTTT
CASSPLPSYTDTQYF
>TRBJ2-2|TRBV7-8|.|15|.
TGTGCCAGCAGCTTAGAACACCTATTCACCGGGGAGCTGTTTTTT
CASSLEHLFTGELFF
>TRBJ2-1|TRBV29-1|TRBD2|13|.
TGCAGCGTCCTCGGCGGGGGAGGCAATGAGCAGTTCTTC
CSVLGGGGNEQFF
>TRBJ2-5|TRBV27|.|14|few
TGTGCCAGCAGTTCCCTCGGACAGCAAGAGACCCAGTACTTC
CASSSLGQQETQYF
>TRBJ1-1|TRBV29-1|.|14|.
TGCAGCGCTCATCGGGACAACTCGAACACTGAAGCTTTCTTT
CSAHRDNSNTEAFF
>TRBJ1-2|TRBV29-1|.|13|.
TGCAGCGTTGAAGACGGACGCCGGGATGGCTACACCTTC
CSVEDGRRDGYTF
>TRBJ2-3|TRBV18|.|14|few
TGTGCCAGCTCTCCACAGACAGTCACAGATACGCAGTATTTT
CASSPQTVTDTQYF
>TRBJ2-5|TRBV4-1|.|15|.
TGCGCCAGCAGCCTGAGAGGAGGGCCTCAAGAGACCCAGTACTTC
CASSLRGGPQETQYF
>TRBJ2-7|TRBV6-5|.|14|.
TGTGCCAGCAGTTCGGACAGCTACTCCTACGAGCAGTACTTC
CASSSDSYSYEQYF
>TRBJ2-7|TRBV30|.|13|.
TGTGCCTGGAGTGACAGGGTCCACTACGAGCAGTACTTC
CAWSDRVHYEQYF
>TRBJ1-2|TRBV30|.|13|.
TGTGCCTGGAGGGTAGGGGCCGCCCGGGGCTACACCTTC
CAWRVGAARGYTF
>TRBJ1-5|TRBV6-6|.|13|.
TGTGCCAGCAGGAGGACAGTTGATCAGCCCCAGCATTTT
CASRRTVDQPQHF
>TRBJ2-7|TRBV4-2|TRBD2|15|.
TGTGCCAGCAGCCATTCACGCCGGGGGGCCTACGAGCAGTACTTC
CASSHSRRGAYEQYF
>TRBJ2-1|TRBV19|.|13|.
TGTGCCAGTGGGCCCTCGACAGAAACACAGCAGTTCTTC
CASGPSTETQQFF
>TRBJ2-1|TRBV29-1|.|15|.
TGCAGCGTTAAGAAGTTAGCTCTCTCCTACAATGAGCAGTTCTTC
CSVKKLALSYNEQFF